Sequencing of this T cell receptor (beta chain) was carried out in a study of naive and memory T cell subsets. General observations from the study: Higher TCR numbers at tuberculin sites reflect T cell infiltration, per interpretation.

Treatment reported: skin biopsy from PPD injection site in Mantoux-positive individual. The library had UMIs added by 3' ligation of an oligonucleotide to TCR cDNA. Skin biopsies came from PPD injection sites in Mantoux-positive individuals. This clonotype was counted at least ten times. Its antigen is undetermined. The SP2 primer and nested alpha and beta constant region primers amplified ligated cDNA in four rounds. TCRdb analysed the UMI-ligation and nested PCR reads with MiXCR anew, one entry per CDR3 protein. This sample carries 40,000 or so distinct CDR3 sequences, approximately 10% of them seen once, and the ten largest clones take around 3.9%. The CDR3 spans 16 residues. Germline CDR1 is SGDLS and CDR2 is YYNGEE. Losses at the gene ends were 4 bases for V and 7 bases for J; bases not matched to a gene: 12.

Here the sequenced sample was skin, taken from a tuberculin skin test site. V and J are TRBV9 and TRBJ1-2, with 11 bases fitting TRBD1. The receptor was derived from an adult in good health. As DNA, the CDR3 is TGTGCCAGCAGCCCAGTAGGGACAGGGGGGTCAGGTGGCTACACCTTC. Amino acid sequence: CASSPVGTGGSGGYTF.